This TCR beta chain was sequenced in a study of shared clonotypes between healthy human individuals. Study background: Each donor contributed plates that comprised three CD4 naive, three CD4 memory, two CD8 naive and one CD8 memory.

Overall study results and limits: Relative to their counterparts shared across all four donors, non-shared clonotypes exhibited diminished generation probabilities.

Assay used: immunoSEQ multiplex PCR; TCRdb lists only in-frame clones, some missing. Of 2.3 million or so clones in the sample, more than 85% are singletons; the top ten hold 0.39%. Comment on this clone: The antigen remains unidentified.

The CDR3 sequence is 13 residues long. Germline-derived CDR1 and CDR2 are MNHEY and SVGAGI. The germline V and J ends were trimmed by 8 bases and 0 bases, with 10 bases remaining between them. Sequenced material: naive CD4+ T cells from PBMCs. This sample's subset: CD45RA+ positively selected. The sequence was collected from a man in his late teens or twenties in good health. Some clones in this sample may be carry-over from other donors' samples. The chain combines TRBV6-5 with TRBJ1-1; the D is unclear. The CDR3 reads CASFRSMNTEAFF. CDR3 nucleotide sequence: TGTGCCAGCTTCAGGTCGATGAACACTGAAGCTTTCTTT.